This T cell receptor beta chain comes out of a study of graft-versus-host responses after intestinal transplantation. Whole-study context: Following induction with anti-thymocyte globulin, all recipients were given tacrolimus and steroids for about three years.

On this clone: Its specificity is not known.

V shed 5 bases, J shed 5 bases, and the junction held 17 bases outside the gene matches. Germline lookup yields CDR1 SGHTA and CDR2 FQGNSA. The CDR3 totals 19 residues. TCRdb's copy holds only in-frame clones and misses some; the assay was immunoSEQ multiplex PCR. The sample lists around 67,000 clones; around 89% were seen once. This chain uses TRBV7-2 with TRBJ2-5; 13 nucleotides line up with TRBD2. The receptor's source is a human donor who was the organ donor for an intestinal transplant. This specimen was unstimulated CD8+ T cells sorted from spleen or lymph node cells, taken before transplant. CDR3 amino acids: CASSPRTSGGYRGSETQYF. CDR3 DNA: TGTGCCAGCAGCCCAAGGACTAGCGGGGGTTATCGGGGTTCGGAGACCCAGTACTTC.